This T cell receptor beta chain was captured by sequencing in a study of early T cells in non-severe SARS-CoV-2 infection. Turning to the study itself: Sequencing of bulk RNA from unsorted whole blood was done, without chain pairing.

Unique molecular identifiers were added to individual cDNA molecules. One entry per CDR3 protein results from TCRdb running MiXCR on the 5' RACE reads. The sample has around 71,000 distinct CDR3 sequences, about 15% seen once. This CDR3 region has 13 residues. V was cut by 3 bases and J by 2 bases, with 8 bases left in between. Regarding this clonotype: Its antigen is as yet unknown.

Overall study results and limits: Matching with VDJdb favored anti-spike CD8 responses (missing private and CD4 specificities).

The rearrangement uses TRBV12-3 or TRBV12-4 and TRBJ2-7; unclear D gene. The receptor was isolated from an adult who was a healthcare worker with PCR-confirmed SARS-CoV-2 infection or an uninfected control (not recorded which). The material sequenced was whole blood, taken at baseline. CDR3 DNA sequence: TGTGCCAGCAGTTTCGGTCAGCCCTACGAGCAGTACTTC. Translating gives CASSFGQPYEQYF.